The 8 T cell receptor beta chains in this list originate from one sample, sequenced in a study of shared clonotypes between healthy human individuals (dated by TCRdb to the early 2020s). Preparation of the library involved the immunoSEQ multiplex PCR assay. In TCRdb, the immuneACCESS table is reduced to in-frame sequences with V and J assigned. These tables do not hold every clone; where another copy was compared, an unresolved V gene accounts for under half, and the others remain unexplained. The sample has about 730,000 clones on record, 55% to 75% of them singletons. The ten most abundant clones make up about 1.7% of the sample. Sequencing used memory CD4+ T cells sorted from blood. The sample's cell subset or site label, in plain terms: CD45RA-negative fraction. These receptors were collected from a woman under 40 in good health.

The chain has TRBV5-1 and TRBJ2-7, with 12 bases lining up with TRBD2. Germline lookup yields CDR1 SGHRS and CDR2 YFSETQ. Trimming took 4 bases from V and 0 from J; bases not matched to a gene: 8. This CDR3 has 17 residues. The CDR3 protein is CASSRGTSGFSSYEQYF. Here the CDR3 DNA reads TGCGCCAGCAGCCGCGGGACTAGCGGGTTTAGCTCCTACGAGCAGTACTTC.

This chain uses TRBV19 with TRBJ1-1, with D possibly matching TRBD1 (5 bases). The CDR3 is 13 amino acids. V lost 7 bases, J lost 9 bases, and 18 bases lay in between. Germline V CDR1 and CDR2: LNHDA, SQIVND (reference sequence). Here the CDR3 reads CASTRGEGVKAFF. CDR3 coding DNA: TGTGCCAGTACCCGGGGGGAAGGGGTGAAAGCTTTCTTT.

CDR3 protein: CSVANSEQFF. CDR3 coding DNA: TGCAGCGTCGCCAACTCGGAGCAGTTCTTC. V gene TRBV29-1 combines with J gene TRBJ2-1; D gene ambiguous. Germline assignment: CDR1 SQVTM and CDR2 ANQGSEA. Trimming stripped 6 bases from V and 10 bases from J, with 10 bases between. This CDR3 is built from 10 residues.

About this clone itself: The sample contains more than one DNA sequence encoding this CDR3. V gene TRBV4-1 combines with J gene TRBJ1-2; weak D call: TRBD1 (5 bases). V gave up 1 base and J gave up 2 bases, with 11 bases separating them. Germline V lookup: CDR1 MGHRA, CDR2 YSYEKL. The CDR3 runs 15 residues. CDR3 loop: CASSQGQGGNYGYTF. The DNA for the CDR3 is TGCGCCAGCAGCCAAGGGCAGGGAGGGAACTATGGCTACACCTTC.

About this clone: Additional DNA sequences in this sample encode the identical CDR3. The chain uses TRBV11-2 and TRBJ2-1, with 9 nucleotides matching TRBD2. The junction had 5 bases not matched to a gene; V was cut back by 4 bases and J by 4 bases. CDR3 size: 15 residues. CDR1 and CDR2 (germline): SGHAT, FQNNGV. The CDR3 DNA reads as TGTGCCAGCAGCTCGACTAGCGGAGGGTACAATGAGCAGTTCTTC. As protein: CASSSTSGGYNEQFF.

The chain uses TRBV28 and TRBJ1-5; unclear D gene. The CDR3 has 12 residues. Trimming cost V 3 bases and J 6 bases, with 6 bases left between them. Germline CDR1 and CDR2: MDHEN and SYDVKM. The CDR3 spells CASSLMGQPQHF. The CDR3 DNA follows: TGTGCCAGCAGTTTGATGGGTCAGCCCCAGCATTTT.

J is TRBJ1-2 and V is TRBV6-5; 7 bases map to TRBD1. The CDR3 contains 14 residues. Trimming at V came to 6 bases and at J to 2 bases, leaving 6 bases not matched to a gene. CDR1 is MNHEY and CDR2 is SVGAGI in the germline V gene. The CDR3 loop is CASRSGGTNYGYTF. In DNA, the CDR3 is TGTGCCAGCAGATCAGGGGGAACAAACTATGGCTACACCTTC.

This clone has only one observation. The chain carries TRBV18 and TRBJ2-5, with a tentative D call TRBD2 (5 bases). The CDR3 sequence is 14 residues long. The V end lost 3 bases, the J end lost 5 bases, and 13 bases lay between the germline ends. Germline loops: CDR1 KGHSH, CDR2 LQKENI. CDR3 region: CASSPAGGRETQYF. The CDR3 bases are TGTGCCAGCTCACCGGCGGGTGGAAGGGAGACCCAGTACTTC.